These 32 T cell receptor beta chains share one sample of origin, sequenced in a study of OX40 agonist ivuxolimab in advanced cancers. This table comes from immunoSEQ multiplex PCR, and its TCRdb copy is limited to in-frame clones, with some not included. The data show approximately 13,000 clones, with under 80% seen just once and 20% to 30% held by the top ten. This specimen consisted of CD4+ or CD8+ T cells sorted from blood, obtained in a trial of the OX40 agonist ivuxolimab. These receptor sequences come from an adult with an advanced solid tumor such as melanoma, head and neck, liver or kidney cancer.

The chain links TRBV27 to TRBJ2-7, with 7 bases fitting TRBD1. Germline-derived CDR1 and CDR2 are MNHEY and SMNVEV (reference sequence). The CDR3 is 14 residues long. V was clipped by 6 bases and J by 3 bases; unmatched bases: 8. The CDR3 region has the DNA TGTGCCAGCAGCAAACGAACAGGGGTCTACGAGCAGTACTTC. Protein sequence: CASSKRTGVYEQYF.

The chain employs TRBV7-9 and TRBJ1-3; D is possibly TRBD1 (6 bases). The CDR3 has 15 amino acids. Germline lookup yields CDR1 SEHNR and CDR2 FQNEAQ (reference sequence). V gave up 5 bases and J gave up 3 bases, with 14 bases separating them. The CDR3, as DNA: TGTGCCAGCAGCCCCCCCCGGGGGCTTGGAAACACCATATATTTT. Translated, it gives CASSPPRGLGNTIYF. Supplemented by reference TRBV7-9 and TRBJ1-3, the full variable domain reads DTGVSQNPRHKITKRGQNVTFRCDPISEHNRLYWYRQTLGQGPEFLTYFQNEAQLEKSRLLSDRFSAERPKGSFSTLEIQRTEQGDSAMYLCASSPPRGLGNTIYFGEGSWLTVV.

V usage is TRBV10-3 and J usage is TRBJ2-1; D perhaps matches TRBD1 (6 bases). The CDR3 runs to 15 residues. Per the germline V gene, CDR1 is ENHRY and CDR2 is SYGVKD. Trimming cost V 2 bases and J 5 bases, with 13 bases left between them. The CDR3 DNA follows: TGTGCCATCAGTGAGGTCCTAGAGGGGGACAATGAGCAGTTCTTC. This codes for CAISEVLEGDNEQFF.

V is TRBV21-1 and J is TRBJ2-7; the table assigns TRBD2, which was not confirmed against the DNA. TRBV21-1 is given as a pseudogene. This CDR3 region has 17 residues. The CDR3 DNA reads as TGTGCCAGCAGCCAAAGCTTCGGAGTTGAGGCGGAGTACGAGCAGTACTTC. Translation gives CASSQSFGVEAEYEQYF.

This clone was detected a few times. The chain uses TRBV2 and TRBJ1-1; D gene ambiguous. The CDR3 consists of 14 residues. The V end was cut by 5 bases, the J end by 1 base, with 11 bases between. Germline V CDR1 and CDR2: SNHLY, FYNNEI. CDR3 region: CASSLLGPNTEAFF. The CDR3 bases are TGTGCCAGCAGTCTACTAGGGCCGAACACTGAAGCTTTCTTT.

The chain links TRBV6-1 to TRBJ1-1; D gene ambiguous. From germline, CDR1 is MNHNS and CDR2 SASEGT. V lost 4 bases and J 9 bases, leaving 18 bases between the germline ends. The CDR3 has 14 amino acids. Written as DNA, the CDR3 is TGTGCCAGCAGTGGTCCTGGCCATCTACCCCAAGCTTTCTTT. It codes for CASSGPGHLPQAFF.

The chain recombines TRBV27 with TRBJ2-3; the match to TRBD2 covers 7 bases. The CDR3 is made up of 16 amino acids. Trimming took 7 bases from V and 3 from J; bases not matched to a gene: 13. The germline gives CDR1 MNHEY, CDR2 SMNVEV (reference sequence). The CDR3 region has the DNA TGTGCCAGCAAACCGCAACCGGGACTATCGACAGATACGCAGTATTTT. It specifies CASKPQPGLSTDTQYF.

The chain carries TRBV4-2 and TRBJ2-2; perhaps D is TRBD1 or TRBD2 (6 bases each). The V and J ends lost 6 bases and 2 bases respectively, with 19 bases between them. This CDR3 contains 17 residues. From germline, CDR1 is LGHNA and CDR2 YNFKEQ. CDR3 sequence: CASSKDRGGLNTGELFF. In DNA, the CDR3 is TGTGCCAGCAGTAAAGATAGAGGGGGGCTAAACACCGGGGAGCTGTTTTTT.

The rearrangement links TRBV2 to TRBJ2-7; 15 bases fit TRBD2. Germline assignment: CDR1 SNHLY and CDR2 FYNNEI. J lost 6 bases, V lost 6 bases, and 3 bases had no gene match. The CDR3 has 14 residues. The CDR3 spells CASRGTSGGIEQYF. CDR3 coding DNA: TGTGCCAGCAGAGGGACTAGCGGGGGGATCGAGCAGTACTTC.

The chain has TRBV5-4 and TRBJ2-7, with D hard to call. Trimming shortened V by 0 bases and J by 2 bases, and 6 bases separated the two germline ends. The CDR3 has 13 residues. Per the germline V gene, CDR1 is SGHNT and CDR2 is YYREEE (reference sequence). Here the CDR3 DNA reads TGTGCCAGCAGCTTGGTGGGGACCTACGAGCAGTACTTC. This codes for CASSLVGTYEQYF. The full variable domain, rest sourced from reference TRBV5-4 and TRBJ2-7, is ETGVTQSPTHLIKTRGQQVTLRCSSQSGHNTVSWYQQALGQGPQFIFQYYREEENGRGNFPPRFSGLQFPNYSSELNVNALELDDSALYLCASSLVGTYEQYFGPGTRLTVT.

The rearrangement links TRBV28 to TRBJ2-3; tentatively, D is TRBD1 (6 bases). The CDR3 spans 16 residues. V shed 6 bases and J shed 2 bases, with 18 bases lying between them. Germline CDR1 MDHEN, CDR2 SYDVKM. The CDR3 is CASSLQLDSFTDTQYF. CDR3 nucleotides: TGTGCCAGCAGCCTCCAGTTGGACAGTTTCACAGATACGCAGTATTTT.

This clone was picked up one time. The V call is TRBV19, the J call TRBJ2-1; D is tentatively TRBD1 or TRBD2 (5 bases each). From germline, CDR1 is LNHDA and CDR2 SQIVND (reference sequence). This CDR3 contains 12 residues. Between the trimmed V and J ends, which lost 1 base and 8 bases, there was a span of 6 bases. As DNA, the CDR3 is TGTGCCAGTAGTATAGGGGGGTATGAGCAGTTCTTC. Its translation is CASSIGGYEQFF.

This rearrangement joins TRBV4-1 to TRBJ2-3, with D perhaps matching TRBD2 (5 bases). The germline gives CDR1 MGHRA, CDR2 YSYEKL. Trimming took off 0 bases at V and 11 bases at J, with 9 bases between the two ends. The CDR3 runs 12 residues. CDR3 residues: CASSQEATRQYF. CDR3 in DNA: TGCGCCAGCAGCCAAGAGGCTACTAGGCAGTATTTT.

The chain links TRBV10-2 to TRBJ2-7, with D perhaps TRBD1 (6 bases). Trimming took 2 bases from V and 2 from J, leaving 7 bases between them. The germline gives CDR1 WSHSY, CDR2 SAAADI. The CDR3 covers 13 residues. As DNA, the CDR3 is TGCGCCAGCAGTGAGGGACAGACCTACGAGCAGTACTTC. This translates into CASSEGQTYEQYF.

The chain recombines TRBV27 with TRBJ2-1, with 8 bases aligning to TRBD1. Germline values: CDR1 MNHEY, CDR2 SMNVEV (reference sequence). This CDR3 has 16 residues. V shed 6 bases, J shed 2 bases, and the junction held 9 bases outside the gene matches. This CDR3 is CASSSSPGQAYNEQFF. For the CDR3, the DNA is TGTGCCAGCAGCTCATCCCCGGGACAGGCCTACAATGAGCAGTTCTTC.

The chain joins TRBV23-1 to TRBJ2-6; D is uncertain. TRBV23-1 is sorted into the ORF group, with uncertain function. The V and J ends lost 0 bases and 0 bases respectively, with 15 bases between them. The CDR3 spans 19 residues. CDR3 residues: CASSQSFGIITSGANVLTF. The DNA for the CDR3 is TGCGCCAGCAGTCAATCGTTTGGGATAATAACCTCTGGGGCCAACGTCCTGACTTTC.

V usage is TRBV7-3 and J usage is TRBJ2-1, with D perhaps matching TRBD1 or TRBD2 (5 bases each). Trimming took 5 bases from V and 0 from J, leaving 11 bases between them. Germline CDR1 SGHTA, CDR2 FQGTGA. This CDR3 region has 15 residues. CDR3 nucleotide sequence: TGTGCCAGCAGCCTCGCAGGGAGCTCCTACAATGAGCAGTTCTTC. It yields the protein CASSLAGSSYNEQFF.

CDR3: CASRPEEGYTDTQYF. The CDR3, as DNA: TGTGCCAGCAGGCCCGAGGAGGGATACACAGATACGCAGTATTTT. The J gene is TRBJ2-3, the V gene TRBV2; the D gene is possibly TRBD2 (6 bases). V lost 6 bases, J lost 2 bases, and 15 bases lay in between. Germline-derived CDR1 and CDR2 are SNHLY and FYNNEI. The CDR3 extends over 15 amino acids.

This chain uses TRBV10-3 with TRBJ2-5; D ambiguous. CDR1 is ENHRY, CDR2 SYGVKD, per germline. Trimming removed 3 bases at V and 5 bases at J, with 16 bases between. CDR3 length: 15 residues. The DNA of the CDR3 is TGTGCCATCAGTGAAGGCCAGCAGGATGGTGAGACCCAGTACTTC. Translation: CAISEGQQDGETQYF.

Written as DNA, the CDR3 is TGTGCCAGCAGTTACTCGGGGGAGAACACTGAAGCTTTCTTT. Residues: CASSYSGENTEAFF. This sequence joins TRBV6-5 and TRBJ1-1, with D maybe TRBD1 (5 bases). The V end was cut by 0 bases, the J end by 1 base, with 6 bases between. This CDR3 is 14 amino acids long. In germline, CDR1 is MNHEY, CDR2 SVGAGI.

The CDR3 sequence is CASSYSGTLGNTIYF. CDR3 bases: TGTGCCAGCAGTTACTCTGGGACCCTCGGAAACACCATATATTTT. V is TRBV6-5 and J is TRBJ1-3; a possible D gene is TRBD1 (5 bases). The V end lost 0 bases, the J end lost 4 bases, and 10 bases lay between the germline ends. The CDR3 runs 15 residues. The V gene's germline CDR1 is MNHEY and CDR2 SVGAGI.

J is TRBJ2-7 and V is TRBV5-1, with D possibly TRBD2 on 6 matching bases. Per the germline V gene, CDR1 is SGHRS and CDR2 is YFSETQ. This CDR3 comprises 15 residues. The V and J ends lost 0 bases and 3 bases respectively, with 13 bases between them. This CDR3 reads CASSLGQADYYEQYF. The CDR3 DNA reads as TGCGCCAGCAGCTTGGGTCAGGCGGACTACTACGAGCAGTACTTC.

The sample holds one count of this clone. The chain uses TRBV19 and TRBJ1-5; D uncertain. The CDR3 has 15 amino acids. Trimming took off 3 bases at V and 6 bases at J, with 15 bases between the two ends. Germline-derived CDR1 and CDR2 are LNHDA and SQIVND (reference sequence). The CDR3 region is CASSMFLASGQPQHF. Here the CDR3 DNA reads TGTGCCAGTAGTATGTTCCTCGCCAGCGGTCAGCCCCAGCATTTT.

The chain recombines TRBV11-2 with TRBJ2-7, with 11 nucleotides matching TRBD2. Germline CDR1 SGHAT, CDR2 FQNNGV. The CDR3 contains 17 residues. J gave up 6 bases and V 0 bases, and 10 bases lay outside the gene matches. CDR3 in amino acids: CASSLDYSGGAPREQYF. CDR3 sequence (DNA): TGTGCCAGCAGCTTAGATTATAGCGGGGGGGCCCCTCGCGAGCAGTACTTC.

J is TRBJ2-7 and V is TRBV6-5; D remains ambiguous. Germline V gene lookup returns CDR1 MNHEY and CDR2 SVGAGI. The CDR3 contains 13 residues. V shed 2 bases and J shed 1 base, with 6 bases lying between them. The CDR3 bases are TGTGCCAGCAGTTACGGGGATTCCTACGAGCAGTACTTC. Its protein is CASSYGDSYEQYF.

The rearrangement links TRBV25-1 to TRBJ2-5; D is unresolved. Germline lookup yields CDR1 MGHDK and CDR2 SYGVNS. The CDR3 spans 13 residues. Between the trimmed V and J ends, which lost 6 bases and 5 bases, there was a span of 13 bases. CDR3 DNA sequence: TGTGCCAGCAGGGGGTTTTTGGTGGAGACCCAGTACTTC. This sequence encodes CASRGFLVETQYF.

The J gene is TRBJ1-5, the V gene TRBV27, with a tentative D call TRBD1 (5 bases). Trimming left V 8 bases short and J 3 bases short, with 8 bases between. The CDR3 is 12 amino acids. Germline V gene lookup returns CDR1 MNHEY and CDR2 SMNVEV (reference sequence). This CDR3 is CASHRFNQPQHF. Here the CDR3 DNA reads TGTGCCAGCCACAGGTTCAATCAGCCCCAGCATTTT.

This clone is medium-sized (0.01 to 0.1%). The rearrangement uses TRBV5-8 and TRBJ2-3; D call uncertain. This CDR3 has 15 amino acids. Germline V gene data show CDR1 as SGHTS and CDR2 as YDEGEE. V lost 0 bases and J 2 bases, leaving 10 bases between the germline ends. The CDR3 bases are TGTGCCAGCAGCTTGGGTAGCTGGGCCACAGATACGCAGTATTTT. Translating it yields CASSLGSWATDTQYF.

V gene TRBV9 combines with J gene TRBJ2-7; tentatively, D is TRBD1 (7 bases). Germline-derived CDR1 and CDR2 are SGDLS and YYNGEE. Deletions cut 0 bases from V and 2 bases from J, with 12 bases between. This CDR3 comprises 15 residues. CDR3: CASSVEGRGAYEQYF. The CDR3 DNA sequence: TGTGCCAGCAGCGTAGAGGGCAGGGGGGCCTACGAGCAGTACTTC.

The genes are TRBV7-8 and TRBJ1-1, with a possible D match to TRBD1 (5 bases). The germline CDR1 and CDR2 sequences are SGHVS and FQNEAQ. The CDR3 sequence is 14 residues long. Trimming cost V 3 bases and J 1 base, with 9 bases left between them. In DNA form, the CDR3 reads TGTGCCAGCAGCTTCGGGGACGGGAACACTGAAGCTTTCTTT. Residues: CASSFGDGNTEAFF.

J is TRBJ2-1 and V is TRBV28; tentatively, D is TRBD1 (6 bases). Germline assignment: CDR1 MDHEN and CDR2 SYDVKM. The CDR3 extends over 17 amino acids. V dropped 3 bases and J dropped 2 bases, with 17 bases sitting between them. The CDR3 loop reads CASSLDTGLRTYNEQFF. The CDR3 nucleotides are TGTGCCAGCAGTTTGGACACAGGGTTGAGGACCTACAATGAGCAGTTCTTC.

The J gene is TRBJ2-2, the V gene TRBV2, with D unclear. The germline gives CDR1 SNHLY, CDR2 FYNNEI. CDR3 length: 14 residues. The V gene lost 4 bases and the J gene lost 2 bases, with 8 bases spanning the gap. CDR3: CASSGRPNTGELFF. DNA of the CDR3: TGTGCCAGCAGTGGCAGACCAAACACCGGGGAGCTGTTTTTT.